This T cell receptor (beta chain) was sequenced during a study of regulatory T cells in long-lasting Graves disease. General study findings and limits: Among samples with persistent disease, TRBV28, TRBJ1-2 and TRBJ2-5 were favored. Newly diagnosed Graves' patients exceeded persistent ones in TCR diversity.

As for time point: newly diagnosed GD, antithyroid drugs for less than 3 months. Extracted PBMC RNA gave rise to the TCR library. Graves' disease diagnosis used American Thyroid Association guidelines. As regards this clonotype: Its specificity is unknown.

Arm-PCR of CDR3 regions and iRepertoire HTBI primers were used to build TCR beta libraries. Each CDR3 protein gets one entry after TCRdb re-called the multiplex PCR reads with MiXCR. The table has about 320,000 distinct CDR3 sequences, roughly 18% seen once. V lost 7 bases to trimming and J lost 5 bases; unmatched junction nucleotides: 7. The germline V gene encodes CDR1 LNHDA and CDR2 SQIVND (reference sequence). This CDR3 has 14 residues. The specimen was peripheral blood mononuclear cells (PBMCs), collected at new diagnosis, from a patient treated with antithyroid drugs. The chain carries TRBV19 and TRBJ2-1; 8 bases are shared with TRBD1. The receptor was isolated from a female donor with Graves disease. CDR3 loop: CASNQGAGDNEQFF. CDR3 nucleotides: TGTGCCAGTAATCAGGGGGCCGGGGACAATGAGCAGTTCTTC.